Shown below are 10 T cell receptor beta chains from a single sample sequenced in a study of OX40 agonist ivuxolimab in advanced cancers. Clones were sequenced by immunoSEQ multiplex PCR, and TCRdb holds only the in-frame ones, with some missing. This table has 100,000 to 120,000 clones, 85% to 95% appearing once. This material consisted of CD4+ or CD8+ T cells sorted from blood, taken in a trial of the OX40 agonist ivuxolimab. These receptors were taken from an adult with an advanced solid tumor such as melanoma, head and neck, liver or kidney cancer.

The CDR3 DNA sequence: TGTGCCAGCAGCTTAGACCGACAGGGGAAGGGCACTGAAGCTTTCTTT. Amino acids: CASSLDRQGKGTEAFF. The V gene is TRBV7-9, the J gene TRBJ1-1; the match to TRBD1 covers 8 bases. Germline lookup yields CDR1 SEHNR and CDR2 FQNEAQ (reference sequence). This CDR3 is 16 amino acids long. Germline trimming cut 1 base from V and 4 bases from J; bases unmatched to any gene: 8.

The J gene is TRBJ2-5, the V gene TRBV27; 11 bases align to TRBD1. CDR1 is MNHEY, CDR2 SMNVEV, per germline (reference sequence). The V segment lost 2 bases and the J segment 4 bases; nucleotides outside the gene matches: 0. The CDR3 sequence is 14 residues long. The CDR3 nucleotides are TGTGCCAGCAGTTTAGGGACAGGGGGAGAGACCCAGTACTTC. Amino acids: CASSLGTGGETQYF.

The table lists this clone with a count of one. The J gene is TRBJ2-7, the V gene TRBV19; D may be TRBD1 or TRBD2 (5 bases each). Trimming pared 6 bases from V and 0 bases from J, leaving 15 bases between. CDR3 size: 15 residues. The germline V gene has CDR1 LNHDA and CDR2 SQIVND (reference sequence). The CDR3 region has the DNA TGTGCCAGTAGACTCCGGGACGCAAGCTCCTACGAGCAGTACTTC. Translated: CASRLRDASSYEQYF. Full variable domain (rest looked up from reference TRBV19 and TRBJ2-7): DGGITQSPKYLFRKEGQNVTLSCEQNLNHDAMYWYRQDPGQGLRLIYYSQIVNDFQKGDIAEGYSVSREKKESFPLTVTSAQKNPTAFYLCASRLRDASSYEQYFGPGTRLTVT.

This chain connects TRBV11-2 to TRBJ2-3; no definite D call. The germline V gene has CDR1 SGHAT and CDR2 FQNNGV. The CDR3 contains 15 residues. The ends were cut back, 5 bases at V and 2 bases at J, with 14 bases in the middle. The CDR3 nucleotides are TGTGCCAGCAGCCCCCGGTCCTATCCCACAGATACGCAGTATTTT. It encodes CASSPRSYPTDTQYF.

This clone was seen once. The chain carries TRBV7-6 and TRBJ2-5, with D unclear. From germline, CDR1 is SGHVS and CDR2 FNYEAQ. The V and J ends lost 2 bases and 5 bases respectively, with 9 bases between them. CDR3 length: 13 residues. CDR3 sequence: CASSLNSGETQYF. The CDR3 bases are TGTGCCAGCAGCTTAAACTCTGGTGAGACCCAGTACTTC.

This clone was detected once. The chain joins TRBV28 to TRBJ2-7; D gene ambiguous. V was clipped by 5 bases and J by 7 bases, with 21 bases between them. The CDR3 contains 15 residues. CDR1 and CDR2 from the germline V gene are MDHEN and SYDVKM. DNA of the CDR3: TGTGCCAGCAGTCCCCGCCCCGGAACGGTGAAAGAGCAGTACTTC. This codes for CASSPRPGTVKEQYF. Looking up the rest from reference TRBV28 and TRBJ2-7 gives the full variable domain: DVKVTQSSRYLVKRTGEKVFLECVQDMDHENMFWYRQDPGLGLRLIYFSYDVKMKEKGDIPEGYSVSREKKERFSLILESASTNQTSMYLCASSPRPGTVKEQYFGPGTRLTVT.

This CDR3 reads CASSARISGNTIYF. CDR3 nucleotides: TGCGCCAGCAGTGCTCGGATCTCTGGAAACACCATATATTTT. The gene calls are TRBV10-2 and TRBJ1-3; D is ambiguous. The CDR3 has 14 residues. V was clipped by 4 bases and J by 0 bases, with 7 bases between them. Germline CDR1 is WSHSY and CDR2 is SAAADI.

The chain uses TRBV6-5 and TRBJ2-7, with 13 positions matching TRBD2. The junction had 4 bases not matched to a gene; V was cut back by 6 bases and J by 2 bases. This CDR3 is built from 15 residues. The germline CDR1 and CDR2 sequences are MNHEY and SVGAGI. In DNA, the CDR3 is TGTGCCAGCAGAGGACTAGCGGGGGAGACCTACGAGCAGTACTTC. This sequence encodes CASRGLAGETYEQYF.

CDR3: CASSVGGGHTGGYTF. CDR3 DNA: TGTGCCAGCAGCGTAGGAGGAGGACATACGGGGGGCTACACCTTC. The genes are TRBV9 and TRBJ1-2, with a weak D call TRBD1 (5 bases). V was trimmed by 0 bases and J by 8 bases, leaving 17 bases between them. The CDR3 totals 15 residues. Germline V gene data show CDR1 as SGDLS and CDR2 as YYNGEE.

CDR3 sequence: CASSLELAGGVQYF. The CDR3 DNA sequence: TGTGCCAGCAGCTTGGAACTAGCGGGAGGTGTGCAGTACTTC. The chain links TRBV5-4 to TRBJ2-7; 12 bases are a match to TRBD2. Germline CDR1 and CDR2: SGHNT and YYREEE (reference sequence). CDR3 length: 14 amino acids. V lost 0 bases, J lost 9 bases, and 4 bases stayed unmatched.